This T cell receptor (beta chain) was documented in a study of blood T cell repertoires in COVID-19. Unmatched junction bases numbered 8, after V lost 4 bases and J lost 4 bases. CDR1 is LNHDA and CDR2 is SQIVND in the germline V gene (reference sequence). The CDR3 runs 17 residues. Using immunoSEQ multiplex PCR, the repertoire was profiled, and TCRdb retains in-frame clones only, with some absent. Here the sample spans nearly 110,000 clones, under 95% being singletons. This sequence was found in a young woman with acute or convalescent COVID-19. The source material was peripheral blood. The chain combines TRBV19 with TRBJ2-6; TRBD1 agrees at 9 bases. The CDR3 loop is CASSTGTGYSGANVLTF. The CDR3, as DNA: TGTGCCAGTAGTACTGGGACAGGGTACTCCGGGGCCAACGTCCTGACTTTC.